One and the same sample provided the 23 T cell receptor beta chains below, sequenced in a study of OX40 agonist ivuxolimab in advanced cancers. Receptors were amplified or captured by the immunoSEQ multiplex PCR assay. Imported from immuneACCESS, the table was reduced by TCRdb to in-frame sequences with V and J called. These copies leave out some clones; in studies compared against another copy, an unresolved V gene accounts for under half, and the cause of the remainder is not known. The sample table lists more than 65,000 clones, about three quarters of them with a count of one. Of the sample, about 5% is held by the ten largest clones. The material sequenced was CD4+ or CD8+ T cells sorted from blood, taken in a trial of the OX40 agonist ivuxolimab. The receptor source for this set is an adult with an advanced solid tumor such as melanoma, head and neck, liver or kidney cancer.

The sample holds one count of this clone. The genes are TRBV4-1 and TRBJ1-2; D not resolved. CDR3 length equals 16 residues. V was pared by 0 bases and J by 2 bases, with 13 bases between. Germline V gives CDR1 MGHRA, CDR2 YSYEKL. This CDR3 is CASSQDKAGLNYGYTF. The CDR3 region has the DNA TGCGCCAGCAGCCAAGATAAGGCAGGTCTGAACTATGGCTACACCTTC.

The gene calls are TRBV5-1 and TRBJ2-5; D tentatively fits TRBD1 or TRBD2 (6 bases each). Gene TRBJ2-7 matches the end of the DNA better, so the J call may be wrong. The CDR3 has 13 residues. CDR1 is SGHRS and CDR2 is YFSETQ in the germline V gene. The DNA for the CDR3 is TGCGCCAGCAGCTGGGGGGCGGGCTACGAGCAGTACTTC. Translation gives CASSWGAGYEQYF.

This chain links TRBV5-1 with TRBJ1-2, with 7 bases aligning to TRBD1. In germline, CDR1 is SGHRS, CDR2 YFSETQ. This CDR3 is 14 amino acids long. Trimming removed 3 bases from V and 7 bases from J; junction bases left unmatched: 9. CDR3 in DNA: TGCGCCAGCAGCTCCCTGGGAGGGGGCTCTGGCTACACCTTC. Its translation is CASSSLGGGSGYTF.

The rearrangement uses TRBV5-6 and TRBJ2-7; 8 bases map to TRBD2. This CDR3 comprises 14 residues. Germline V lookup: CDR1 SGHDT, CDR2 YYEEEE. Trimming took 0 bases from V and 2 from J; bases not matched to a gene: 1. CDR3 nucleotides: TGTGCCAGCAGCTTGGCGGGAGGGCCCTACGAGCAGTACTTC. Protein: CASSLAGGPYEQYF.

The rearrangement uses TRBV13 and TRBJ2-2; the D gene is possibly TRBD1 (5 bases). The V gene's germline CDR1 is PRHDT and CDR2 FYEKMQ (reference sequence). The CDR3 has 15 amino acids. V was pared by 4 bases and J by 0 bases, with 9 bases between. CDR3 nucleotide sequence: TGTGCCAGCAGCTCCACAGGTCCGAACACCGGGGAGCTGTTTTTT. Translating it yields CASSSTGPNTGELFF. Full variable domain (remainder filled in from reference TRBV13 and TRBJ2-2): AAGVIQSPRHLIKEKRETATLKCYPIPRHDTVYWYQQGPGQDPQFLISFYEKMQSDKGSIPDRFSAQQFSDYHSELNMSSLELGDSALYFCASSSTGPNTGELFFGEGSRLTVL.

The chain uses TRBV29-1 and TRBJ2-7; D unresolved. Trimming took off 1 base at V and 5 bases at J, with 9 bases between the two ends. The CDR3 loop spans 12 amino acids. The germline CDR1 and CDR2 sequences are SQVTM and ANQGSEA. CDR3 residues: CSVEGGADEQYF. CDR3 coding DNA: TGCAGCGTTGAAGGAGGCGCGGACGAGCAGTACTTC.

The genes are TRBV19 and TRBJ2-3; D not certain. This CDR3 comprises 15 residues. Germline V gene sequence: CDR1 LNHDA, CDR2 SQIVND (reference sequence). V was pared by 5 bases and J by 0 bases, with 12 bases between. In DNA, the CDR3 is TGTGCCAGTAGTCCAACTGACACTAGCACAGATACGCAGTATTTT. Residues: CASSPTDTSTDTQYF.

The chain is built from TRBV4-1 and TRBJ2-7; 10 bases line up with TRBD2. From germline, CDR1 is MGHRA and CDR2 YSYEKL. V shed 1 base, J shed 3 bases, and the junction held 12 bases outside the gene matches. The CDR3 has 18 residues. CDR3 residues: CASSQAGSLAGVGYEQYF. The DNA of the CDR3 is TGCGCCAGCAGCCAAGCAGGATCCCTAGCGGGAGTCGGCTACGAGCAGTACTTC.

The J gene is TRBJ1-2, the V gene TRBV9; D call uncertain. The germline V gene encodes CDR1 SGDLS and CDR2 YYNGEE. Deletions cut 3 bases from V and 3 bases from J, with 9 bases between. This CDR3 is built from 13 residues. Here the CDR3 DNA reads TGTGCCAGCAGCGCCGACGGACACTATGGCTACACCTTC. It is translated as CASSADGHYGYTF. Full variable domain (outside the CDR3, taken from reference TRBV9 and TRBJ1-2): DSGVTQTPKHLITATGQRVTLRCSPRSGDLSVYWYQQSLDQGLQFLIQYYNGEERAKGNILERFSAQQFPDLHSELNLSSLELGDSALYFCASSADGHYGYTFGSGTRLTVV.

The V gene is TRBV6-4, the J gene TRBJ2-3; either TRBD1 or TRBD2 may supply D (5 bases each). CDR1 is MRHNA and CDR2 is SNTAGT in the germline V gene. CDR3 length: 15 amino acids. V lost 6 bases to trimming and J lost 2 bases, with 15 bases between them. The CDR3 DNA reads as TGTGCCAGCAGCCGGGACCACCCCTCCACAGATACGCAGTATTTT. Its protein is CASSRDHPSTDTQYF.

The chain employs TRBV19 and TRBJ2-1, with 12 bases lining up with TRBD2. The CDR3 contains 14 residues. Germline V gene sequence: CDR1 LNHDA, CDR2 SQIVND (reference sequence). V was pared by 8 bases and J by 8 bases, with 7 bases of the junction left unmatched. The CDR3 DNA is TGTGCCAGTCGGCTAGCGGGAGGGCCACATGAGCAGTTCTTC. Residues: CASRLAGGPHEQFF.

V gene TRBV13 combines with J gene TRBJ1-2, with TRBD1 matching 11 bases. This CDR3 has 16 amino acids. CDR1 PRHDT and CDR2 FYEKMQ come from the germline V gene (reference sequence). The ends lost 2 bases at V and 6 bases at J; junction bases unmatched: 8. CDR3 amino acids: CASSLLWTGGLDGYTF. Here the CDR3 DNA reads TGTGCCAGCAGCTTACTCTGGACAGGGGGCTTGGATGGCTACACCTTC. The variable domain in full, with the rest retrieved from reference TRBV13 and TRBJ1-2, is AAGVIQSPRHLIKEKRETATLKCYPIPRHDTVYWYQQGPGQDPQFLISFYEKMQSDKGSIPDRFSAQQFSDYHSELNMSSLELGDSALYFCASSLLWTGGLDGYTFGSGTRLTVV.

V gene TRBV19 combines with J gene TRBJ2-3, with D possibly TRBD2 on 6 matching bases. This CDR3 is 11 amino acids long. Germline V gene lookup returns CDR1 LNHDA and CDR2 SQIVND (reference sequence). The ends were cut back, 5 bases at V and 9 bases at J, with 9 bases in the middle. CDR3 region: CASSGGRTQYF. In nucleotides, the CDR3 is TGTGCCAGTAGTGGGGGGAGGACGCAGTATTTT.

DNA for the CDR3: TGTGCCAGCAGCTTAGTCGGCTCAGGGCTCTACGAGCAGTACTTC. Translation: CASSLVGSGLYEQYF. This chain links TRBV7-2 with TRBJ2-7; a weak D match, TRBD1 (5 bases). V was clipped by 1 base and J by 3 bases, with 13 bases between them. Looked up from germline, CDR1 is SGHTA and CDR2 is FQGNSA. The CDR3 has 15 amino acids.

The J gene is TRBJ1-4, the V gene TRBV18; 8 bases are shared with TRBD1. This CDR3 contains 14 residues. Germline V lookup: CDR1 KGHSH, CDR2 LQKENI. With 3 bases clipped from V and 8 bases from J, the junction kept 5 bases outside the gene matches. The CDR3 region is CASSPKQGDEKLFF. For the CDR3, the DNA is TGTGCCAGCTCACCCAAACAGGGGGACGAAAAACTGTTTTTT.

The genes are TRBV7-2 and TRBJ1-2; 7 positions agree with TRBD1. Germline loops: CDR1 SGHTA, CDR2 FQGNSA. V lost 5 bases to trimming and J lost 3 bases; unmatched junction nucleotides: 3. The CDR3 has 13 amino acids. CDR3 in DNA: TGTGCCAGCAGCCAGGGGGTATACTATGGCTACACCTTC. It translates to CASSQGVYYGYTF.

This clone came up once. The chain couples TRBV5-8 to TRBJ2-2; unclear D gene. The CDR3 is made up of 16 amino acids. Looked up from germline, CDR1 is SGHTS and CDR2 is YDEGEE. V was pared by 4 bases and J by 1 base, with 14 bases between. This CDR3 is CASSRSQTWNTGELFF. The CDR3 nucleotides read TGTGCCAGCAGCCGCTCGCAGACTTGGAACACCGGGGAGCTGTTTTTT.

The chain links TRBV30 to TRBJ1-4; no definite D call. Germline CDR1 is GTSNPN and CDR2 is SVGIG (reference sequence). The V end was cut by 5 bases, the J end by 8 bases, with 15 bases between. The CDR3 runs 13 residues. The CDR3 DNA reads TGTGCCTGGGTCGCGGCTGGACGAGAAAAACTGTTTTTT. It encodes CAWVAAGREKLFF.

This chain links TRBV7-9 with TRBJ2-5; 8 positions match TRBD1. V trimming: 2 bases; J trimming: 5 bases; junction bases outside the gene matches: 4. Germline V gene lookup returns CDR1 SEHNR and CDR2 FQNEAQ (reference sequence). The CDR3 runs 14 residues. In DNA, the CDR3 is TGTGCCAGCAGCTTACAGGGGGCATGGGAGACCCAGTACTTC. Its protein is CASSLQGAWETQYF.

V and J are TRBV5-4 and TRBJ2-1, with 7 bases aligning to TRBD2. Per the germline V gene, CDR1 is SGHNT and CDR2 is YYREEE (reference sequence). The CDR3 loop spans 14 amino acids. The V and J ends lost 5 bases and 3 bases, in that order; junction bases with no gene match: 5. Here the CDR3 reads CASRPSGNYNEQFF. The CDR3 nucleotides read TGTGCCAGCAGACCCAGCGGGAACTACAATGAGCAGTTCTTC. The whole variable domain, filled in from reference TRBV5-4 and TRBJ2-1, reads ETGVTQSPTHLIKTRGQQVTLRCSSQSGHNTVSWYQQALGQGPQFIFQYYREEENGRGNFPPRFSGLQFPNYSSELNVNALELDDSALYLCASRPSGNYNEQFFGPGTRLTVL.

This clone occurred once. The rearrangement uses TRBV11-3 and TRBJ1-1; no clear D gene. The length of the CDR3 is 14 residues. Trimming shortened V by 5 bases and J by 4 bases, and 14 bases separated the two germline ends. CDR1 and CDR2 from the germline V gene are SGHNT and YENEEA. The CDR3 loop reads CASSIDWASTEAFF. For the CDR3, the DNA is TGTGCCAGCAGCATTGACTGGGCCAGCACTGAAGCTTTCTTT.

The CDR3 sequence is CATSGRTGSNQPQHF. CDR3 DNA sequence: TGTGCCACCAGCGGTAGGACAGGGAGCAATCAGCCCCAGCATTTT. This chain uses TRBV15 with TRBJ1-5; 8 bases line up with TRBD1. Trimming removed 5 bases from V and 1 base from J; junction bases left unmatched: 4. The CDR3 consists of 15 residues. Germline-derived CDR1 and CDR2 are LNHNV and YYDKDF (reference sequence).

The chain employs TRBV11-3 and TRBJ2-3, with 9 positions matching TRBD2. J was trimmed by 0 bases and V by 1 base; bases with no gene match: 5. CDR1 and CDR2 (germline): SGHNT, YENEEA. The CDR3 runs 17 residues. CDR3 sequence (DNA): TGTGCCAGCAGCTTAGGTTTAGCGGGGGAGAGCACAGATACGCAGTATTTT. It yields the protein CASSLGLAGESTDTQYF.